This entry lists 31 T cell receptor beta chains sequenced from one sample in a study of shared clonotypes between healthy human individuals. Only in-frame clones appear in the TCRdb table, and some are missing; sequencing was by immunoSEQ multiplex PCR. The top ten clones hold around 0.33% of a sample with 1,400,000 or so clones, about 98.5% of them seen once. The sequencing sample was made of naive CD4+ T cells sorted from blood. Subset described: CD45RA+ positively selected. The receptors were gathered from a young man in good health.

V and J are TRBV15 and TRBJ2-7; D is ambiguous. Germline V CDR1 and CDR2: LNHNV, YYDKDF (reference sequence). The CDR3 is 12 amino acids. V lost 8 bases and J 0 bases, leaving 8 bases between the germline ends. The CDR3 region has the DNA TGTGCCACCCAATCTAGCTCCTACGAGCAGTACTTC. Protein sequence: CATQSSSYEQYF.

This clone was found once. The identical CDR3 is also encoded by other nucleotide sequences in the sample. This chain connects TRBV5-4 to TRBJ2-7, with no clear D. The V end lost 1 base, the J end lost 0 bases, and 8 bases lay between the germline ends. The CDR3 is made up of 14 amino acids. Per germline, CDR1 SGHNT and CDR2 YYREEE (reference sequence). The DNA for the CDR3 is TGTGCCAGCAGCTTGAAGGGTAGCTCCTACGAGCAGTACTTC. Its protein is CASSLKGSSYEQYF.

The gene calls are TRBV28 and TRBJ2-6, with 11 nucleotides matching TRBD2. CDR1 is MDHEN, CDR2 SYDVKM, per germline. Trimming removed 5 bases from V and 11 bases from J; junction bases left unmatched: 8. This CDR3 has 15 residues. The CDR3 coding sequence is TGTGCCAGCAGTGGGGGGACTAGCGGCTTCTACGTCCTGACTTTC. Encoded protein: CASSGGTSGFYVLTF.

J is TRBJ2-7 and V is TRBV6-1; either TRBD1 or TRBD2 may fit D (5 bases each). Trimming took 7 bases from V and 0 from J, leaving 13 bases between them. Germline CDR1 MNHNS, CDR2 SASEGT. The CDR3 sequence is 14 residues long. The CDR3 loop reads CASTPGASSYEQYF. The CDR3 DNA reads as TGTGCCAGCACCCCCGGGGCCAGCTCCTACGAGCAGTACTTC.

The chain has TRBV14 and TRBJ1-1; D uncertain. V dropped 4 bases and J dropped 2 bases, with 5 bases sitting between them. Germline lookup yields CDR1 SGHDN and CDR2 FVKESK. The CDR3 length is 12 residues. As DNA, the CDR3 is TGTGCCAGCAGCCCCCATAACACTGAAGCTTTCTTT. It encodes CASSPHNTEAFF. Variable domain in full (rest from reference TRBV14 and TRBJ1-1): EAGVTQFPSHSVIEKGQTVTLRCDPISGHDNLYWYRRVMGKEIKFLLHFVKESKQDESGMPNNRFLAERTGGTYSTLKVQPAELEDSGVYFCASSPHNTEAFFGQGTRLTVV.

The rearrangement joins TRBV7-9 to TRBJ2-7; TRBD2 matches at 8 bases. V lost 1 base to trimming and J lost 3 bases; unmatched junction nucleotides: 8. The CDR3 consists of 16 residues. Per germline, CDR1 SEHNR and CDR2 FQNEAQ (reference sequence). The chain's CDR3 is CASSLEPGTSIYEQYF. The CDR3 region has the DNA TGTGCCAGCAGCTTAGAACCCGGGACTAGTATCTACGAGCAGTACTTC.

V is TRBV5-1 and J is TRBJ2-3, with unresolved D. Trimming shortened V by 4 bases and J by 0 bases, and 9 bases separated the two germline ends. The CDR3 is 14 amino acids. Germline V gene lookup returns CDR1 SGHRS and CDR2 YFSETQ. This chain's CDR3 is CASSKDTSTDTQYF. The CDR3 nucleotides are TGCGCCAGCAGCAAGGATACTAGCACAGATACGCAGTATTTT.

The V and J genes are TRBV7-8 and TRBJ2-7; 12 bases match TRBD2. Germline CDR1 reads SGHVS; CDR2 reads FQNEAQ. V lost 2 bases to trimming and J lost 4 bases; unmatched junction nucleotides: 15. The CDR3 has 19 amino acids. CDR3 sequence reads: CASSLSGQGRTSGAYEQYF. DNA of the CDR3: TGTGCCAGCAGCTTATCTGGACAGGGGCGGACTAGCGGGGCATACGAGCAGTACTTC.

The rearrangement uses TRBV19 and TRBJ1-2; TRBD1 matches at 7 bases. Per the germline V gene, CDR1 is LNHDA and CDR2 is SQIVND (reference sequence). The CDR3 runs to 17 residues. The junction had 18 bases not matched to a gene; V was cut back by 3 bases and J by 8 bases. The CDR3 region has the DNA TGTGCCAGTAGTATCGGGGACAGCTTAATTTTGTCGAGAGGCTACACCTTC. Its translation: CASSIGDSLILSRGYTF.

The rearrangement links TRBV30 to TRBJ2-4; 7 bases are shared with TRBD1. V lost 5 bases to trimming and J lost 6 bases; unmatched junction nucleotides: 4. The CDR3 runs to 12 residues. Germline assignment: CDR1 GTSNPN and CDR2 SVGIG (reference sequence). DNA for the CDR3: TGTGCCTGGGGGGGACAGATAAACATTCAGTACTTC. Protein sequence: CAWGGQINIQYF.

CDR3 in amino acids: CASNFKGLAGGTYNEQFF. CDR3 DNA: TGTGCCAGCAACTTTAAGGGACTAGCGGGAGGGACCTACAATGAGCAGTTCTTC. The rearrangement uses TRBV7-9 and TRBJ2-1; 16 nucleotides agree with TRBD2. The germline gives CDR1 SEHNR, CDR2 FQNEAQ (reference sequence). V trimming: 7 bases; J trimming: 2 bases; junction bases outside the gene matches: 8. The CDR3 runs to 18 residues.

The chain links TRBV5-4 to TRBJ1-1, with D possibly TRBD1 on 5 matching bases. CDR1 and CDR2 from the germline V gene are SGHNT and YYREEE (reference sequence). The CDR3 loop spans 14 amino acids. Trimming stripped 2 bases from V and 3 bases from J, with 11 bases between. CDR3 coding DNA: TGTGCCAGCAGCTTAGGCAGGGCCGACACTGAAGCTTTCTTT. Its translation: CASSLGRADTEAFF.

The rearrangement uses TRBV25-1 and TRBJ1-1; D gene uncertain. V lost 4 bases and J 6 bases, leaving 12 bases between the germline ends. CDR3 length: 13 residues. Per the germline V gene, CDR1 is MGHDK and CDR2 is SYGVNS. The CDR3 DNA reads TGTGCCAGCAGTGGGGTCGGGAGGTCTGAAGCTTTCTTT. Protein: CASSGVGRSEAFF.

The chain employs TRBV5-1 and TRBJ2-7; TRBD1 agrees at 8 bases. The length of the CDR3 is 14 residues. Germline CDR1 is SGHRS and CDR2 is YFSETQ. With V trimmed by 5 bases and J by 1 base, 5 bases remained unmatched. The chain's CDR3 is CASRYTGGSYEQYF. CDR3 DNA sequence: TGCGCCAGCAGGTACACAGGGGGGTCCTACGAGCAGTACTTC.

This chain connects TRBV19 to TRBJ1-3; D remains ambiguous. This CDR3 spans 14 amino acids. Trimming removed 6 bases from V and 0 bases from J, with 9 bases in between. The germline CDR1 and CDR2 sequences are LNHDA and SQIVND (reference sequence). The CDR3 sequence is CASSRTDSGNTIYF. CDR3 DNA: TGTGCCAGTAGCCGGACGGACTCTGGAAACACCATATATTTT.

The chain couples TRBV7-9 to TRBJ2-1; weak D call: TRBD2 (6 bases). V dropped 3 bases and J dropped 6 bases, with 12 bases sitting between them. In germline, CDR1 is SEHNR, CDR2 FQNEAQ (reference sequence). The length of the CDR3 is 14 residues. CDR3 protein: CASSFTGLTNEQFF. CDR3 bases: TGTGCCAGCAGCTTCACGGGACTTACCAATGAGCAGTTCTTC.

Comments on this clone: The same CDR3 also results from other DNA sequences found in this sample. The chain employs TRBV5-1 and TRBJ2-3; D may match TRBD1 or TRBD2 (5 bases each). Trimming removed 4 bases from V and 2 bases from J, with 8 bases in between. Germline lookup yields CDR1 SGHRS and CDR2 YFSETQ. The length of the CDR3 is 13 residues. The CDR3 here is CASSTGTTDTQYF. The CDR3 bases are TGCGCCAGCAGCACCGGGACCACAGATACGCAGTATTTT.

The chain is built from TRBV18 and TRBJ1-1, with D unresolved. This CDR3 has 14 residues. Trimming took off 3 bases at V and 1 base at J, with 9 bases between the two ends. Germline V gene lookup returns CDR1 KGHSH and CDR2 LQKENI. The CDR3 sequence is CASSPSGRNTEAFF. The CDR3 bases are TGTGCCAGCTCACCGTCGGGCAGGAACACTGAAGCTTTCTTT.

To note about this clone: One junction end disagrees with the germline gene, perhaps due to a read error. The rearrangement uses TRBV11-2 and TRBJ1-3; D might be TRBD1 (5 bases). The germline CDR1 and CDR2 sequences are SGHAT and FQNNGV. The CDR3 loop spans 13 amino acids. Here the CDR3 DNA reads TGTGCCAGCAGCTTAGAAAGGCAGGGTGGTGTGGATTTT. Protein product: CASSLERQGGVDF.

The chain couples TRBV18 to TRBJ2-7; D may be TRBD2 (6 bases). V lost 1 base to trimming and J lost 6 bases, with 13 bases between them. Germline CDR1 KGHSH, CDR2 LQKENI. The CDR3 length is 14 residues. This CDR3 reads CASSPRPAGREQYF. In DNA form, the CDR3 reads TGTGCCAGCTCACCACGGCCGGCGGGGCGCGAGCAGTACTTC.

V gene TRBV7-9 combines with J gene TRBJ2-4; no clear D gene. Germline V gives CDR1 SEHNR, CDR2 FQNEAQ (reference sequence). V was pared by 5 bases and J by 16 bases, with 18 bases between. The length of the CDR3 is 12 residues. The CDR3 nucleotides read TGTGCCAGCAGCCAAGATCGGACGGCCGCCTACTTC. The encoded protein is CASSQDRTAAYF.

This clone has only one observation. The DNA of the CDR3 is TGTGCCAGCTCACACAGGGGGCTTGGACAAGAGACCCAGTACTTC. As protein: CASSHRGLGQETQYF. The chain links TRBV18 to TRBJ2-5, with 9 bases identical to TRBD1. Germline values: CDR1 KGHSH, CDR2 LQKENI. V shed 4 bases and J 2 bases; nucleotides not matched to a gene: 5. The CDR3 consists of 15 residues.

The rearrangement joins TRBV5-1 to TRBJ2-6; TRBD1 might be the D (5 bases). Trimming pared 3 bases from V and 3 bases from J, leaving 16 bases between. CDR1 is SGHRS and CDR2 is YFSETQ in the germline V gene. The CDR3 runs to 17 residues. CDR3: CASSSLGQGFGANVLTF. The CDR3 DNA reads TGCGCCAGCAGCTCGCTTGGTCAGGGTTTTGGGGCCAACGTCCTGACTTTC.

This clone occurred once. The chain combines TRBV5-1 with TRBJ1-3; D remains unclear. V was cut by 6 bases and J by 0 bases, with 10 bases left in between. CDR1 and CDR2 (germline): SGHRS, YFSETQ. The CDR3 sequence is 14 residues long. This CDR3 reads CASTLGSSGNTIYF. As DNA, the CDR3 is TGCGCCAGCACCCTGGGGAGCTCTGGAAACACCATATATTTT.

The J gene is TRBJ2-2, the V gene TRBV9; TRBD2 matches 8 bases. The CDR3 contains 16 residues. In germline, CDR1 is SGDLS, CDR2 YYNGEE. V trimming: 3 bases; J trimming: 6 bases; junction bases outside the gene matches: 10. The DNA of the CDR3 is TGTGCCAGCAGCGCAATGCGACTAGCGTGGGCCGGGGAGCTGTTTTTT. It specifies CASSAMRLAWAGELFF.

The rearrangement uses TRBV19 and TRBJ2-5; TRBD2 might be the D (6 bases). The CDR3 runs 15 residues. The V end lost 0 bases, the J end lost 5 bases, and 13 bases lay between the germline ends. Per the germline V gene, CDR1 is LNHDA and CDR2 is SQIVND (reference sequence). In DNA form, the CDR3 reads TGTGCCAGTAGTATAGATCTAGCAGGGAGGGAGACCCAGTACTTC. This sequence encodes CASSIDLAGRETQYF.

The rearrangement uses TRBV2 and TRBJ2-3; 7 bases are a match to TRBD1. The CDR3 totals 13 residues. The ends lost 10 bases at V and 3 bases at J; junction bases unmatched: 7. Per germline, CDR1 SNHLY and CDR2 FYNNEI. The CDR3 sequence is CAIHRQGTDTQYF. The CDR3 bases are TGTGCCATACACAGACAGGGAACAGATACGCAGTATTTT.

The V and J genes are TRBV11-2 and TRBJ2-3; perhaps TRBD1 as D (6 bases). Trimming stripped 3 bases from V and 4 bases from J, with 17 bases between. CDR1 is SGHAT, CDR2 FQNNGV, per germline. The CDR3 runs 16 residues. The CDR3 is CASSFRMNGGPDTQYF. The CDR3 DNA reads as TGTGCCAGCAGCTTTCGAATGAATGGGGGCCCAGATACGCAGTATTTT. The full variable domain, completed using reference TRBV11-2 and TRBJ2-3, is EAGVAQSPRYKIIEKRQSVAFWCNPISGHATLYWYQQILGQGPKLLIQFQNNGVVDDSQLPKDRFSAERLKGVDSTLKIQPAKLEDSAVYLCASSFRMNGGPDTQYFGPGTRLTVL.

The CDR3: CSATGGTDTQYF. CDR3 DNA: TGCAGCGCCACGGGAGGAACAGATACGCAGTATTTT. The gene calls are TRBV29-1 and TRBJ2-3, with 7 bases identical to TRBD2. V gave up 7 bases and J gave up 3 bases; unmatched junction bases: 4. The CDR3 loop spans 12 amino acids. CDR1 and CDR2 from the germline V gene are SQVTM and ANQGSEA.

The chain combines TRBV7-6 with TRBJ2-5; D unclear. Germline V lookup: CDR1 SGHVS, CDR2 FNYEAQ. The CDR3 is 15 amino acids. Trimming took 0 bases from V and 5 from J, leaving 13 bases between them. The CDR3 DNA reads as TGTGCCAGCAGCTTAGCAGTAACGTTCAAGGAGACCCAGTACTTC. Protein sequence: CASSLAVTFKETQYF. The entire variable domain, with the rest obtained from reference TRBV7-6 and TRBJ2-5, is as follows: GAGVSQSPRYKVTKRGQDVALRCDPISGHVSLYWYRQALGQGPEFLTYFNYEAQQDKSGLPNDRFSAERPEGSISTLTIQRTEQRDSAMYRCASSLAVTFKETQYFGPGTRLLVL.

J is TRBJ2-7 and V is TRBV10-3; the D gene is possibly TRBD2 (5 bases). V lost 4 bases, J lost 2 bases, and 12 bases lay in between. From germline, CDR1 is ENHRY and CDR2 SYGVKD. This CDR3 is built from 14 residues. The CDR3 reads CAISVVGVTYEQYF. The DNA for the CDR3 is TGTGCCATCAGTGTTGTCGGGGTTACCTACGAGCAGTACTTC.